This TCR beta chain comes out of a study of T cell changes during pregnancy in multiple sclerosis. Sequenced by immunoSEQ multiplex PCR; TCRdb stores in-frame clones only, minus some. This table has tens of thousands of clones, about 88% appearing once. The CDR3 is 12 residues long. V lost 5 bases to trimming and J lost 6 bases, with 10 bases between them. Germline values: CDR1 LNHDA, CDR2 SQIVND (reference sequence). The clonotype originates from a female donor with multiple sclerosis, enrolled in a pregnancy study. The material sequenced was CD4+ T cells from peripheral blood mononuclear cells, taken in the third trimester of pregnancy. The rearrangement links TRBV19 to TRBJ1-2; D is uncertain. The DNA of the CDR3 is TGTGCCAGTAGTCCGGGAGTCGATGGCTACACCTTC. Protein sequence: CASSPGVDGYTF.